The subject of this entry is one TCR beta chain. Antigen: not known. Deletions cut 6 bases from V and 7 bases from J, with 19 bases between. The V gene's germline CDR1 is DFQATT and CDR2 SNEGSKA (reference sequence). The CDR3 covers 14 residues. This record belongs to a study of T-cell memory formation after mild COVID-19. Study observations and caveats: Second-wave clones reaching peak frequency on day 37 lacked confirmed SARS-CoV-2 specificity. Most CD4+ clones that shrank were in CM and EM, while CD8+ ones turned up in EMRA.

Via MiXCR, TCRdb re-called the 5' RACE reads, giving one row per CDR3 protein. The sample contains approximately 490,000 distinct CDR3 sequences, about a fifth of which appear only once. The TCR sequence derives from an adult woman who had mild COVID-19 (a few samples of this study predate the infection). Cell type and time point are not known. Sequencing used PBMCs or a T cell subset sorted from them (not recorded which). The V and J genes are TRBV20-1 and TRBJ2-1; D is possibly TRBD2 (5 bases). CDR3 region: CSAERSPTSNEQFF. CDR3 bases: TGCAGTGCCGAGCGGTCCCCGACTTCAAATGAGCAGTTCTTC.